This T cell receptor beta chain was identified in a study of blood T cell repertoires in COVID-19. Unmatched junction bases numbered 14, after V lost 5 bases and J lost 2 bases. Germline V lookup: CDR1 SGHAT, CDR2 FQNNGV. The CDR3 runs to 17 residues. What the recovered Cohort 3 donors had was two negative PCRs, clearance, or symptom resolution. Measured with immunoSEQ multiplex PCR; TCRdb has only the in-frame clones, and not every one. The sample shows approximately 380,000 clones, more than 75% of them seen only once. The gene calls are TRBV11-2 and TRBJ1-1; 7 nucleotides match TRBD1. The receptor comes from a woman in her late teens or twenties who had recovered from COVID-19. Sequences were obtained from PBMCs or T cells enriched from blood (not recorded which). The CDR3 spells CASSADRVGKLNTEAFF. The DNA for the CDR3 is TGTGCCAGCAGCGCCGACAGGGTTGGTAAATTAAACACTGAAGCTTTCTTT.